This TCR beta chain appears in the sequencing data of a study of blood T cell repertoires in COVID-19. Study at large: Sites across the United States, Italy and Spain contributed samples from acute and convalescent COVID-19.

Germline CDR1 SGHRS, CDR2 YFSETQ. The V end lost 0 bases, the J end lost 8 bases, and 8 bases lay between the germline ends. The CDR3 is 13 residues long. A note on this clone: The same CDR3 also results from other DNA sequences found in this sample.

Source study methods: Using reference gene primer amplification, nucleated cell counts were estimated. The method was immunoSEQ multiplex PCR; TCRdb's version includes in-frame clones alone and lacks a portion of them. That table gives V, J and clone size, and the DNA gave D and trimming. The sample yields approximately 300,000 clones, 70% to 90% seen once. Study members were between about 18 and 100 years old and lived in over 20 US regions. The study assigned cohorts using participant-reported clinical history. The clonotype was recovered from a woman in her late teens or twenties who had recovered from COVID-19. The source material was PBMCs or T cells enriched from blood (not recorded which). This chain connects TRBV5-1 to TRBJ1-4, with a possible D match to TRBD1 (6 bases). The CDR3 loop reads CASSLGTDEKLFF. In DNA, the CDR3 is TGCGCCAGCAGCTTGGGGACAGACGAAAAACTGTTTTTT. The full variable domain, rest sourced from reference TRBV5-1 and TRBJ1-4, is KAGVTQTPRYLIKTRGQQVTLSCSPISGHRSVSWYQQTPGQGLQFLFEYFSETQRNKGNFPGRFSGRQFSNSRSEMNVSTLELGDSALYLCASSLGTDEKLFFGSGTQLSVL.